Below, 8 T cell receptor beta chains from the same sample are listed, as sequenced in a study of OX40 agonist ivuxolimab in advanced cancers. The table came from immunoSEQ multiplex PCR; TCRdb's copy has only in-frame clones and leaves some out. This table holds approximately 82,000 clones, roughly four fifths found once. Specimen: CD4+ or CD8+ T cells sorted from blood, collected in a trial of the OX40 agonist ivuxolimab. The receptor set was obtained from an adult with an advanced solid tumor such as melanoma, head and neck, liver or kidney cancer.

V gene TRBV7-9 combines with J gene TRBJ1-4; 7 nucleotides line up with TRBD1. The CDR3 has 14 residues. Germline CDR1 is SEHNR and CDR2 is FQNEAQ (reference sequence). V was clipped by 7 bases and J by 8 bases; unmatched bases: 10. The CDR3 DNA is TGTGCCAGCATTGAGGGGCAGGGACAGGAAAAACTGTTTTTT. Translation gives CASIEGQGQEKLFF.

This clone was observed once. The rearrangement links TRBV2 to TRBJ1-1; D may be TRBD1 (6 bases). CDR1 is SNHLY, CDR2 FYNNEI, per germline. The CDR3 has 13 amino acids. V was pared by 1 base and J by 5 bases, with 8 bases between. The CDR3 bases are TGTGCCAGCAGTGAAGACAGGGAGACTGAAGCTTTCTTT. The encoded protein is CASSEDRETEAFF.

The V gene is TRBV18, the J gene TRBJ2-2, with TRBD1 identical over 10 bases. The CDR3 is 19 amino acids. Germline V CDR1 and CDR2: KGHSH, LQKENI. The V gene end was trimmed by 1 base and the J gene end by 2 bases; junction bases not matched to a gene: 10. In DNA, the CDR3 is TGTGCCAGCTCACCACTTCCCCGACAGGGGGCCAATAACACCGGGGAGCTGTTTTTT. Its translation: CASSPLPRQGANNTGELFF.

V is TRBV18 and J is TRBJ2-7; perhaps TRBD1 as D (6 bases). Trimming took off 3 bases at V and 3 bases at J, with 12 bases between the two ends. The CDR3 has 14 residues. Germline CDR1 and CDR2: KGHSH and LQKENI. In nucleotides, the CDR3 is TGTGCCAGCTCACCCGAGGGCAGGGGCTACGAGCAGTACTTC. Translated: CASSPEGRGYEQYF. Full variable domain (missing parts from reference TRBV18 and TRBJ2-7): NAGVMQNPRHLVRRRGQEARLRCSPMKGHSHVYWYRQLPEEGLKFMVYLQKENIIDESGMPKERFSAEFPKEGPSILRIQQVVRGDSAAYFCASSPEGRGYEQYFGPGTRLTVT.

The chain carries TRBV19 and TRBJ1-5; no firm D call. The V end lost 9 bases, the J end lost 0 bases, and 15 bases lay between the germline ends. This CDR3 has 15 residues. CDR1 is LNHDA and CDR2 is SQIVND in the germline V gene (reference sequence). The CDR3 DNA reads TGTGCCAGCACCGTGGGAGTTTATAGCAATCAGCCCCAGCATTTT. Amino acids: CASTVGVYSNQPQHF.

DNA for the CDR3: TGTGCCAGCATACCACAGACAAATAGCAATCAGCCCCAGCATTTT. Protein sequence: CASIPQTNSNQPQHF. V usage is TRBV6-1 and J usage is TRBJ1-5; no clear D gene. Germline CDR1 is MNHNS and CDR2 is SASEGT. CDR3 length equals 15 residues. The V end lost 7 bases, the J end lost 0 bases, and 13 bases lay between the germline ends.

The chain combines TRBV27 with TRBJ2-7, with D unclear. V was clipped by 4 bases and J by 2 bases, with 9 bases between them. The CDR3 has 13 amino acids. Germline V gene data show CDR1 as MNHEY and CDR2 as SMNVEV (reference sequence). The CDR3 loop reads CASSSIGTYEQYF. CDR3 coding DNA: TGTGCCAGCAGTTCGATAGGGACCTACGAGCAGTACTTC.

The chain links TRBV19 to TRBJ1-3, with a weak D call TRBD1 (5 bases). Per germline, CDR1 LNHDA and CDR2 SQIVND (reference sequence). Trimming shortened V by 5 bases and J by 8 bases, and 13 bases separated the two germline ends. This CDR3 is built from 13 residues. DNA for the CDR3: TGTGCCAGTAGTCCCCGACAGAAGGACACCATATATTTT. Translation: CASSPRQKDTIYF.